These T cell receptor beta chains were read from a single sample in a study of T cell responses to AZD1222 COVID-19 vaccine. Profiling relied on immunoSEQ multiplex PCR, and the TCRdb table lists in-frame clones only, not all of them. The data show approximately 100,000 clones, more than 70% seen once. Source: peripheral blood, taken 28 days after the second AZD1222 dose. The receptor set was obtained from an adult who received the AZD1222 COVID-19 vaccine. The CDR3 runs from the conserved cysteine through the conserved F or W. A D gene is named only where the DNA matches it firmly. The listing skips clone size in some rows; elsewhere it reads once, few, many or a size class.

j_gene	abundance	d_gene	v_gene	CDR3aa	CDR3nt
TRBJ2-2	.	TRBD2	TRBV19	CASSIEGLEFGELFF	TGTGCCAGTAGTATAGAGGGACTAGAGTTCGGGGAGCTGTTTTTT
TRBJ1-2	.	TRBD1	TRBV3-1/TRBV3-2	CASSHSTGGSGYTF	TGTGCCAGCAGCCATAGTACAGGGGGCAGTGGCTACACCTTC
TRBJ1-5	.	TRBD1	TRBV11-2	CASSFTGGADQPQHF	TGTGCCAGCAGCTTTACAGGGGGCGCAGATCAGCCCCAGCATTTT
TRBJ1-5	.	.	TRBV30	CAWSPAQSQPQHF	TGTGCCTGGAGTCCCGCACAATCTCAGCCCCAGCATTTT
TRBJ2-5	.	.	TRBV30	CAWMERTTRETQYF	TGTGCCTGGATGGAGAGGACGACAAGGGAGACCCAGTACTTC
TRBJ2-7	.	.	TRBV9	CASSVGDSYEQYF	TGTGCCAGCAGCGTGGGAGACTCCTACGAGCAGTACTTC
TRBJ1-1	.	TRBD1	TRBV13	CASSGGQGGTEAFF	TGTGCCAGCAGCGGGGGACAGGGGGGTACTGAAGCTTTCTTT
TRBJ2-7	once	TRBD2	TRBV5-6	CASLAGETSEQYF	TGTGCCAGCCTAGCGGGGGAGACTTCTGAGCAGTACTTC
TRBJ1-4	.	.	TRBV29-1	CSVGGGSEKLFF	TGCAGCGTTGGAGGGGGGAGCGAAAAACTGTTTTTT
TRBJ2-3	.	TRBD2	TRBV6-2/TRBV6-3	CASSYWASGEDTQYF	TGTGCCAGCAGTTACTGGGCTAGCGGGGAGGATACGCAGTATTTT
TRBJ1-2	.	.	TRBV5-3	CARSPHGGKNYGYTF	TGTGCCAGAAGCCCTCATGGTGGAAAAAACTATGGCTACACCTTC
TRBJ2-3	.	.	TRBV7-2	CASSHRGSSTDTQYF	TGTGCCAGCAGCCACAGAGGGTCAAGCACAGATACGCAGTATTTT
TRBJ2-3	.	TRBD2	TRBV7-9	CASSPWGAGGQTDTQYF	TGTGCCAGCAGCCCATGGGGAGCGGGAGGGCAAACAGATACGCAGTATTTT
TRBJ1-1	.	.	TRBV18	CASSPPGRNTEAFF	TGTGCCAGCTCACCACCTGGGAGAAACACTGAAGCTTTCTTT
TRBJ2-1	once	TRBD2	TRBV3-1/TRBV3-2	CASSQGSGLAHNEQFF	TGTGCCAGCAGCCAAGGATCAGGACTAGCGCACAATGAGCAGTTCTTC
TRBJ2-1	.	.	TRBV20-1	CSATDYNEQFF	TGCAGTGCAACTGACTACAATGAGCAGTTCTTC
TRBJ1-6	.	TRBD1	TRBV27	CASSLGTGISSYNSPLHF	TGTGCCAGCAGTTTAGGGACAGGGATAAGCTCCTATAATTCACCCCTCCACTTT
TRBJ1-2	few	.	TRBV5-1	CASSLENYYGYTF	TGCGCCAGCAGCTTGGAAAATTACTATGGCTACACCTTC
TRBJ1-4	.	TRBD1	TRBV10-1	CASGDRGFLTNEKLFF	TGCGCCAGCGGTGACAGGGGATTTTTGACTAATGAAAAACTGTTTTTT
TRBJ2-3	.	TRBD2	TRBV18	CASSGLAGGSTDTQYF	TGTGCCAGCTCCGGACTAGCGGGGGGTAGCACAGATACGCAGTATTTT
TRBJ2-3	.	.	TRBV19	CASSPGGGADTQYF	TGTGCCAGTAGTCCGGGAGGGGGCGCAGATACGCAGTATTTT
TRBJ1-5	.	.	TRBV30	CAWTLQSGNQPQHF	TGTGCCTGGACCCTACAATCAGGGAATCAGCCCCAGCATTTT
TRBJ1-5	.	.	TRBV5-4	CASGVGGNRNQPQHF	TGTGCCAGCGGGGTGGGAGGGAACCGCAATCAGCCCCAGCATTTT
TRBJ2-7	.	.	TRBV7-6	CASSVDSTYEQYF	TGTGCCAGCAGCGTAGACAGTACCTACGAGCAGTACTTC
TRBJ1-1	.	.	TRBV7-3	CASSLRRGSEAFF	TGTGCCAGCAGCTTAAGAAGGGGCAGCGAAGCTTTCTTT
TRBJ2-1	.	TRBD2	TRBV24-1	CATSESGGAYNEQFF	TGTGCCACCAGTGAAAGCGGGGGGGCCTACAATGAGCAGTTCTTC
TRBJ2-1	.	.	TRBV2	CASSVSFSASNEQFF	TGTGCCAGCAGTGTAAGTTTCTCGGCATCCAATGAGCAGTTCTTC
TRBJ2-3	once	.	TRBV7-3	CASSLRGWADTQYF	TGTGCCAGCAGCTTAAGGGGATGGGCAGATACGCAGTATTTT